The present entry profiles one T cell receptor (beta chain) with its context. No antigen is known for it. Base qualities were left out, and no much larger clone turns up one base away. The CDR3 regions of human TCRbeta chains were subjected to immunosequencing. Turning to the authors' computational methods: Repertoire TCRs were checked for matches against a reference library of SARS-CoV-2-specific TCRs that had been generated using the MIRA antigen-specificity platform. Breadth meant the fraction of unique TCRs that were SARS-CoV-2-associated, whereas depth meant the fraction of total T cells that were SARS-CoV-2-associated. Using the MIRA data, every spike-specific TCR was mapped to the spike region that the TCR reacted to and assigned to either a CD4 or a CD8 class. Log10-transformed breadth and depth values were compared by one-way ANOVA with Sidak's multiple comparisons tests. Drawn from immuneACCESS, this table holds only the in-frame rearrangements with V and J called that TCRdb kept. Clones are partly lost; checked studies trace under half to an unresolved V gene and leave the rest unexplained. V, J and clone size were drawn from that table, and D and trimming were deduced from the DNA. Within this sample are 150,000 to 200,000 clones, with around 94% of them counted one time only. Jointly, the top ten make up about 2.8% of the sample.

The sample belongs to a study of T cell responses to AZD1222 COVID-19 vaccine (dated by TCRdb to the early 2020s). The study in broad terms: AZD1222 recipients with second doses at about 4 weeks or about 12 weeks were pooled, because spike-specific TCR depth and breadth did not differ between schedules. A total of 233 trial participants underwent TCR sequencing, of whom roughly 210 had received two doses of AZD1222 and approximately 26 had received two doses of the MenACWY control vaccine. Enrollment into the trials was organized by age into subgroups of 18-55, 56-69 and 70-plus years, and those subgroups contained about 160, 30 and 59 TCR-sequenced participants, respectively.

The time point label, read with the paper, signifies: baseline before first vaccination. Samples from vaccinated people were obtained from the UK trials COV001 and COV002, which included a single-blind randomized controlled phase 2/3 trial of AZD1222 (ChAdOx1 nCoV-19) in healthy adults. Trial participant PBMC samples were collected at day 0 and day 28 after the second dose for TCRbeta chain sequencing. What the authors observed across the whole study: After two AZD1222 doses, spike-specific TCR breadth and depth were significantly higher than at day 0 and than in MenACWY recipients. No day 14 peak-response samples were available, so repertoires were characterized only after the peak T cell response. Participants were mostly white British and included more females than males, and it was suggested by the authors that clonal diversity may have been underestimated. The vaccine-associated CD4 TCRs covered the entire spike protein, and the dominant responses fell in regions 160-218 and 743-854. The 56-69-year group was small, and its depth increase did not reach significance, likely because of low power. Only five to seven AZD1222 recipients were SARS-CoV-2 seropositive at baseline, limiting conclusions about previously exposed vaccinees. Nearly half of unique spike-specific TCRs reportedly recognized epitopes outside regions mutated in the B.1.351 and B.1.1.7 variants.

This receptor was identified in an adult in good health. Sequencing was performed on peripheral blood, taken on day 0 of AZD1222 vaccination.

The sequenced DNA: TGTGCCAGCAGCTCCCCCGGGGGGACTTCCTATGGCTACACCTTC. This yields the protein CASSSPGGTSYGYTF. This chain joins TRBV28 to TRBJ1-2, with a weak D call of TRBD1 (5 bases match). Taken from cysteine to phenylalanine, the CDR3 has 15 residues. The read is trimmed to its CDR3 DNA, 45 bases read in frame from base 1. Based on the germline V gene, the CDR1 and CDR2 sequences are MDHEN and SYDVKM. Trimming takes 6 bases from V and 4 bases from J, and the germline ends sit 18 bases apart.